The text below deals with one T cell receptor (beta chain). Its antigen is undetermined. The sample is drawn from a study of response to subunit inactivated influenza vaccine. Germline CDR1 and CDR2: ENHRY and SYGVKD. The V end was cut by 6 bases, the J end by 9 bases, with 11 bases between. CDR3 length: 11 amino acids. TCRdb re-derived calls from the RT-PCR reads in MiXCR, one entry per CDR3 protein. The sample records about 800,000 distinct CDR3 sequences, 20% to 25% being singletons. Study-wide results and caveats: That few new T cells are recruited by each seasonal influenza vaccination was the authors' suggestion.

The sequences come from PBMCs from blood, collected around 5 days after vaccination. This receptor was identified in a middle-aged man who received an inactivated influenza vaccine. The genes are TRBV10-3 and TRBJ1-1, with D possibly matching TRBD1 (5 bases). CDR3 DNA sequence: TGTGCCATCAGACTAGACAGACAAGCTTTCTTT. Protein product: CAIRLDRQAFF.